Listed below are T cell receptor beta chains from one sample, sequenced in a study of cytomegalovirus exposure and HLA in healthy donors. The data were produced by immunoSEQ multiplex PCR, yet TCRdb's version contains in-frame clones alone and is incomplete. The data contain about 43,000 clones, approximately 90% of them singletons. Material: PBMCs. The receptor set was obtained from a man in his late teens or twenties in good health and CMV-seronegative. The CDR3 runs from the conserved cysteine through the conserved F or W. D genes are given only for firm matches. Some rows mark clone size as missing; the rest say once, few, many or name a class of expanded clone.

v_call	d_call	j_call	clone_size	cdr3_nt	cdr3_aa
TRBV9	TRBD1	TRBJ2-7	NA	TGTGCCAGCAGCGCTACCGGGACAGGGATATACGAGCAGTACTTC	CASSATGTGIYEQYF
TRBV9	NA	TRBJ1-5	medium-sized	TGTGCCAGCAGCGTTTCAGGACTCAATCAGCCCCAGCATTTT	CASSVSGLNQPQHF
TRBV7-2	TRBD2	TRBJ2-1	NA	TGTGCCAGCAGCCCCCAGGGAGCGGGGGTTTACAATGAGCAGTTCTTC	CASSPQGAGVYNEQFF
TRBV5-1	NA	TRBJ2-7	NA	TGCGCCAGCAGCTCCCGACCGGACACCTACGAGCAGTACTTC	CASSSRPDTYEQYF
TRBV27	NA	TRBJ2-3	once	TGTGCCAGCAGTTTATTGCGGAGTACAGATACGCAGTATTTT	CASSLLRSTDTQYF
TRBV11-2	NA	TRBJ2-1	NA	TGTGCCAGCAGCTTTGGCTGGAGCTCCTACAATGAGCAGTTCTTC	CASSFGWSSYNEQFF
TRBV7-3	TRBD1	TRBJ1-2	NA	TGTGCCAGCAGCCTATCCCGGACAGGGAACTATGGCTACACCTTC	CASSLSRTGNYGYTF
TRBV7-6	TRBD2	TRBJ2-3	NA	TGTGCCAGCAGCTTAGGCCCGACTAGCGGGAGGGAGTATTTT	CASSLGPTSGREYF
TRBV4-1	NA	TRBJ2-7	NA	TGCGCCAGCAGCCAAGATAGCCCAGGGTTACTTCCCTACGAGCAGTACTTC	CASSQDSPGLLPYEQYF
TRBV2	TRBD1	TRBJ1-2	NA	TGTGCCAGCATGCAGGGACAGGGACAGTGGATTAGGAGTGGCTACACCTTC	CASMQGQGQWIRSGYTF
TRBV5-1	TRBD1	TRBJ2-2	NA	TGCGCCAGCAGCTTAACAGGGGGCTCGAGAACCGGGGAGCTGTTTTTT	CASSLTGGSRTGELFF
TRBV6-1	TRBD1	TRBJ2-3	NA	TGTGCCACCACCGGGACAGGGCACACAGATACGCAGTATTTT	CATTGTGHTDTQYF
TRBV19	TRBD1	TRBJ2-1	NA	TGTGCCAGTAGTGTCCTCCGGGACAGGTTAAGCTCCTACAATGAGCAGTTCTTC	CASSVLRDRLSSYNEQFF
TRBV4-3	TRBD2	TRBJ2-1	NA	TGCGCCAGCAGCCAGGCAACTAGCGGGGGGGCCGGGGAGCAGTTCTTC	CASSQATSGGAGEQFF
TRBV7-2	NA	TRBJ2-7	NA	TGTGCCAGCAGCTCCCCCGTCCTCGCGGCCGAGCAGTACTTC	CASSSPVLAAEQYF
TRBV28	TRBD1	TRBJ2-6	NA	TGTGCCAGCAAAAAACAGGGGGGCGGGGCCAACGTCCTGACTTTC	CASKKQGGGANVLTF
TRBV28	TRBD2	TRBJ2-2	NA	TGTGCCAGCAGTTTATCGGCTAGCGGGAGGACCGGGGAGCTGTTTTTT	CASSLSASGRTGELFF
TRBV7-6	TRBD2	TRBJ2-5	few	TGTGCCAGCAGCTTAGGCGGGGGGGCCTACCAAGAGACCCAGTACTTC	CASSLGGGAYQETQYF
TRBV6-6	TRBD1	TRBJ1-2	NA	TGTGCCAGCAGTAAAGACAGGGATTATGGCTACACCTTC	CASSKDRDYGYTF
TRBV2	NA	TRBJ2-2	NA	TGTGCCAGCAGTGGGACACCGAACACCGGGGAGCTGTTTTTT	CASSGTPNTGELFF
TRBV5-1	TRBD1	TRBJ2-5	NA	TGCGCCAGCAGCGACACAGGGGGGAGGCAAGAGACCCAGTACTTC	CASSDTGGRQETQYF
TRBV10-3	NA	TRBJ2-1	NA	TGTGCCATCAGTGTCGACGGGGCCTACAATGAGCAGTTCTTC	CAISVDGAYNEQFF
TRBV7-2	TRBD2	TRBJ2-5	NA	TGTGCCAGCAGCTTAGTAGCGGGAGTAGGGCAAGAGACCCAGTACTTC	CASSLVAGVGQETQYF
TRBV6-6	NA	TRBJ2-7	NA	TGTGCCAGCAGAAATACTAACAGGGCCGAGCAGTACTTC	CASRNTNRAEQYF
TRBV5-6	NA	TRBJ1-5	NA	TGTGCCAGCAGCTTGCACAGCTATAGCAATCAGCCCCAGCATTTT	CASSLHSYSNQPQHF
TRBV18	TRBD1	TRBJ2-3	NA	TGTGCCAGCTCACCACTGGGACAGAGGAGCACAGATACGCAGTATTTT	CASSPLGQRSTDTQYF
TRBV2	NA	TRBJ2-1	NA	TGTGCCAGCGACAGGCCGAACGACAATGAGCAGTTCTTC	CASDRPNDNEQFF
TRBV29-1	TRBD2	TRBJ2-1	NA	TGCAGCGCCCCAGCGGGAGGTCGGTACAATGAGCAGTTCTTC	CSAPAGGRYNEQFF
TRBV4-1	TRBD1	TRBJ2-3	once	TGCGCCAGCAGCCAGACGGGACAGGGAATAATCGGCACAGATACGCAGTATTTT	CASSQTGQGIIGTDTQYF
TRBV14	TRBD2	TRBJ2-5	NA	TGTGCCAGCAGCCAAGAAGCGGGGGGGGACACCCAGTACTTC	CASSQEAGGDTQYF
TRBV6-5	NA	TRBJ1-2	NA	TGTGCCAGCAGCCTCAACAGGGAAGGCTACACCTTC	CASSLNREGYTF
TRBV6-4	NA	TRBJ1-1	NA	TGTGCCAGCAGTGACCCGAAAAGGGAGTTGAACACTGAAGCTTTCTTT	CASSDPKRELNTEAFF
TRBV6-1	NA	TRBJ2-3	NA	TGTGCCAGCAGTAGACAGGCAGATACGCAGTATTTT	CASSRQADTQYF
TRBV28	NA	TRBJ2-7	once	TGTGCCAGCAGTTTCACAGTTCGGGAGCAGTACTTC	CASSFTVREQYF
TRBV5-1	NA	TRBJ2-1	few	TGCGCCAGCAGCCCTATCCGACTAGTTTACAATGAGCAGTTCTTC	CASSPIRLVYNEQFF
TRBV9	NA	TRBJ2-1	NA	TGTGCCAGCAGCATACTCAATGAGCAGTTCTTC	CASSILNEQFF
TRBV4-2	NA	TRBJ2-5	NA	TGTGCCAGCAGCCCTGGTGTGACGGGGGAGACCCAGTACTTC	CASSPGVTGETQYF
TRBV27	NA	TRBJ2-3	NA	TGTGCCAGCTCCCCGAGGCAGGGAGGACCTAAGAGTACGCAGTATTTT	CASSPRQGGPKSTQYF
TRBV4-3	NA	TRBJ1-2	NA	TGCGCCAGCAGCCAAGCAGATAACTATGGCTACACCTTC	CASSQADNYGYTF
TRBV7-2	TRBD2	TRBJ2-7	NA	TGTGCCAGCAGCGGAGCACTAGCGGGAACTTACGAGCAGTACTTC	CASSGALAGTYEQYF
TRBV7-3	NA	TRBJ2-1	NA	TGTGCCAGCAGCCGCCCCGGGGAGCGGAAGAGCTCCTACAATGAGCAGTTCTTC	CASSRPGERKSSYNEQFF